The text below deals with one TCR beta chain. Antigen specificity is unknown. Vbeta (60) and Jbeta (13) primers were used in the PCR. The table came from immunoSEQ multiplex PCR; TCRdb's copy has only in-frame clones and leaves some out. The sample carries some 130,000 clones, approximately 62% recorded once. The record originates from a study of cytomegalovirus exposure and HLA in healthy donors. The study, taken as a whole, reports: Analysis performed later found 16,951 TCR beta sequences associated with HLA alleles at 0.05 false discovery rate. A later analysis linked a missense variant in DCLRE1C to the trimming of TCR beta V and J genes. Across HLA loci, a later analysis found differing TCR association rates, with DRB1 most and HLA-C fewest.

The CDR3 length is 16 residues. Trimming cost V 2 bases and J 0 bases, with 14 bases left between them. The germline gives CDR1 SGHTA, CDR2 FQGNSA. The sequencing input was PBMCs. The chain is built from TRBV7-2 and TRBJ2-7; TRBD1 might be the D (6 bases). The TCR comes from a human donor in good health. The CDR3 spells CASSLFGQGSSYEQYF. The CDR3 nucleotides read TGTGCCAGCAGCTTATTCGGGCAGGGGAGCTCCTACGAGCAGTACTTC.